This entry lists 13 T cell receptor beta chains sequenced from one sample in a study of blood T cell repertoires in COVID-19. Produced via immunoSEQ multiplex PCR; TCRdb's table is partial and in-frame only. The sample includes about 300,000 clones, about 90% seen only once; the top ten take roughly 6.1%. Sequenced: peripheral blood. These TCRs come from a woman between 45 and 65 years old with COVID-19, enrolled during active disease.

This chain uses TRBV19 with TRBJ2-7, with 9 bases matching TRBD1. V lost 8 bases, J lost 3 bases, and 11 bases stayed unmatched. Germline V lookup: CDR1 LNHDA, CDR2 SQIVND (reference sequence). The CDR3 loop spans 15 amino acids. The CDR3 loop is CASSFGTGRDYEQYF. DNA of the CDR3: TGTGCCAGTTCCTTTGGGACAGGGAGAGACTACGAGCAGTACTTC.

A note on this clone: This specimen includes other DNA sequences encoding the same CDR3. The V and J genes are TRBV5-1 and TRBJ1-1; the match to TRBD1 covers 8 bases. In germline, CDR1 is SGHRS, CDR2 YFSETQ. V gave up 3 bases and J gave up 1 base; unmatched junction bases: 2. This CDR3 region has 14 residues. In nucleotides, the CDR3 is TGCGCCAGCAGCTCACAGGGGGGGAACACTGAAGCTTTCTTT. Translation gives CASSSQGGNTEAFF. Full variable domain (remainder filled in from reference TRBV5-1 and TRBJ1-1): KAGVTQTPRYLIKTRGQQVTLSCSPISGHRSVSWYQQTPGQGLQFLFEYFSETQRNKGNFPGRFSGRQFSNSRSEMNVSTLELGDSALYLCASSSQGGNTEAFFGQGTRLTVV.

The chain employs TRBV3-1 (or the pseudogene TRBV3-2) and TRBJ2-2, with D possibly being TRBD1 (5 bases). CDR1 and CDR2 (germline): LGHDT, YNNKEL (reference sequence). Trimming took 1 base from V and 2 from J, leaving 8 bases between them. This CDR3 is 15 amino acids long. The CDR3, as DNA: TGTGCCAGCAGCCAAGGGGGCGCAAACACCGGGGAGCTGTTTTTT. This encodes CASSQGGANTGELFF.

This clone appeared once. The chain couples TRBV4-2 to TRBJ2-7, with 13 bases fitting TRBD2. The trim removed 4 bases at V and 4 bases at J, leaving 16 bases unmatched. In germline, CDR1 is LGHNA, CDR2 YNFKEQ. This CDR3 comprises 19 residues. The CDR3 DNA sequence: TGTGCCAGCAGCCGTATCGGGACTAGCGGGATTTCGGGATTGTACGAGCAGTACTTC. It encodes CASSRIGTSGISGLYEQYF.

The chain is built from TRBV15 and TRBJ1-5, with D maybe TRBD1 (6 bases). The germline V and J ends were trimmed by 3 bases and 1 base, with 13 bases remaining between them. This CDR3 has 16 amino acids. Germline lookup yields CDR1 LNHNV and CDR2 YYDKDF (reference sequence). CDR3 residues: CATSRVWGPSNQPQHF. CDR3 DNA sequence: TGTGCCACCAGCAGGGTGTGGGGGCCAAGCAATCAGCCCCAGCATTTT.

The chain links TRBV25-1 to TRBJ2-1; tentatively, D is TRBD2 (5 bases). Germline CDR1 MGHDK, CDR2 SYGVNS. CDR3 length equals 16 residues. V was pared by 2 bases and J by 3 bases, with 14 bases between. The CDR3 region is CASSEIRQGGYNEQFF. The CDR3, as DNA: TGTGCCAGCAGTGAAATAAGGCAAGGAGGCTACAATGAGCAGTTCTTC.

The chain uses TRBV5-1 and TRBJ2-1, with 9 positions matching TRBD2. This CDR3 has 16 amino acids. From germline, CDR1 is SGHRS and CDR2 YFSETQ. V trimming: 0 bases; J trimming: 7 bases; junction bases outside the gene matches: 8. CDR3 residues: CASSLVSSGRINEQFF. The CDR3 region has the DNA TGCGCCAGCAGCTTGGTGTCCAGCGGGAGGATAAATGAGCAGTTCTTC.

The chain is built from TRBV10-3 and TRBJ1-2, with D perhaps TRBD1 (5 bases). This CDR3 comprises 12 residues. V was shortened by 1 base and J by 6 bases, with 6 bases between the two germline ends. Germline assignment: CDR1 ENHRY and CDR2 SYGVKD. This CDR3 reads CAISEWGDGYTF. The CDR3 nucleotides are TGTGCCATCAGTGAGTGGGGGGATGGCTACACCTTC.

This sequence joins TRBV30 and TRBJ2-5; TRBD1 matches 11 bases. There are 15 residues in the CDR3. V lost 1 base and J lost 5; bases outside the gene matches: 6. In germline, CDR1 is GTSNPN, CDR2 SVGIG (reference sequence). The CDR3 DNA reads TGTGCCTGGAGTGGTAGGACAGGGGGCGCGGAGACCCAGTACTTC. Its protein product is CAWSGRTGGAETQYF.

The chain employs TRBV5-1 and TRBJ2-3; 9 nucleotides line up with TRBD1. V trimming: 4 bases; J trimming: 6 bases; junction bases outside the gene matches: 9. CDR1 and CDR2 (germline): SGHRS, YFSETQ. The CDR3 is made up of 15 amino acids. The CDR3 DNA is TGCGCCAGCAGCATGATTGGACAGGGGAAGGATACGCAGTATTTT. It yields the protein CASSMIGQGKDTQYF.

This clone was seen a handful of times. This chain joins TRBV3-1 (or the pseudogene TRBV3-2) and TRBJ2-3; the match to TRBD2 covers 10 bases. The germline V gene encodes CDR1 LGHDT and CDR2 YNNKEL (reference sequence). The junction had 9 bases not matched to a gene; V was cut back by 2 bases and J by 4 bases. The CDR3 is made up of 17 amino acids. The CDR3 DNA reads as TGTGCCAGCAGCCAAACCCCTAGCGGGAGTTTCCCAGATACGCAGTATTTT. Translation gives CASSQTPSGSFPDTQYF.

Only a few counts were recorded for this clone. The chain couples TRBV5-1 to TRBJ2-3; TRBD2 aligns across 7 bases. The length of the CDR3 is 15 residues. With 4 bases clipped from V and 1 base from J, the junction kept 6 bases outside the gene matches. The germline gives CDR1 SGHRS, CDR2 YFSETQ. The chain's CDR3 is CASSREGIRTDTQYF. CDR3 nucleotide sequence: TGCGCCAGCAGCAGGGAGGGGATCCGCACAGATACGCAGTATTTT.

The CDR3 region has the DNA TGTGCCAGCAGTTTATCCCCATATAGCGGGATACGCTACAATGAGCAGTTCTTC. Protein: CASSLSPYSGIRYNEQFF. The V gene is TRBV27, the J gene TRBJ2-1; 8 nucleotides line up with TRBD2. V lost 0 bases and J lost 3; bases outside the gene matches: 10. Germline V gene lookup returns CDR1 MNHEY and CDR2 SMNVEV (reference sequence). The length of the CDR3 is 18 residues.